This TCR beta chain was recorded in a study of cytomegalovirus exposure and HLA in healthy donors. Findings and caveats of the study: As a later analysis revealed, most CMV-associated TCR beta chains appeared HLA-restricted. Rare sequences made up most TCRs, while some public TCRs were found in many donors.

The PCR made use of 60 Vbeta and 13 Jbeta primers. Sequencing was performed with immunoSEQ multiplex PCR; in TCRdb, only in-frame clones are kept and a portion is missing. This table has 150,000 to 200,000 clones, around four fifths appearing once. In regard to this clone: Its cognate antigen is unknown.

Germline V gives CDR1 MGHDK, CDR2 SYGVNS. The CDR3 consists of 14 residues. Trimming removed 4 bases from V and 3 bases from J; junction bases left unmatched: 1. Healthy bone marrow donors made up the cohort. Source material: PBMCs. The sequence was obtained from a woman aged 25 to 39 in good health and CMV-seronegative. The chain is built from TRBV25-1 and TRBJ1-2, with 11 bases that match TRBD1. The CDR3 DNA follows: TGTGCCAGCAGTGGGACAGGGGGCGACTATGGCTACACCTTC. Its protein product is CASSGTGGDYGYTF.